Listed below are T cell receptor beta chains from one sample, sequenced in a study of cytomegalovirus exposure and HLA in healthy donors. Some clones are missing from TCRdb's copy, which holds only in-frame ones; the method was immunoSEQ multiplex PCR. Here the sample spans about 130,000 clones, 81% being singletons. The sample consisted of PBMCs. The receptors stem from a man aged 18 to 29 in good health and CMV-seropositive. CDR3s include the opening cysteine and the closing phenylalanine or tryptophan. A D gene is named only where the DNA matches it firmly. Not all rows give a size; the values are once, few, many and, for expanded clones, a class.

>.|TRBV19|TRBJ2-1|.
CASSREQGNEQFF
TGTGCCAGTAGTAGGGAACAGGGCAATGAGCAGTTCTTC
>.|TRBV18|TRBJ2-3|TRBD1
CASSPFGRTGPGTDTQYF
TGTGCCAGCTCACCGTTCGGCCGGACAGGGCCTGGCACAGATACGCAGTATTTT
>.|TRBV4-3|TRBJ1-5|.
CASSQDQTDYQPQHF
TGCGCCAGCAGCCAAGATCAGACAGACTATCAGCCCCAGCATTTT
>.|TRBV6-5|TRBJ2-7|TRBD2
CASSYDGGSTEQYF
TGTGCCAGCAGTTACGATGGCGGGAGTACCGAGCAGTACTTC
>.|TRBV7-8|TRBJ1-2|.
CASSLFSGKDGYTF
TGTGCCAGCAGCTTATTCTCAGGGAAGGATGGCTACACCTTC
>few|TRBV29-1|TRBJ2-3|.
CSVTGHLSTDTQYF
TGCAGCGTTACGGGACACCTAAGCACAGATACGCAGTATTTT
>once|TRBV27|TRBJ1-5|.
CASTPQGGKKPQHF
TGTGCCAGCACCCCGCAGGGTGGTAAGAAGCCCCAGCATTTT
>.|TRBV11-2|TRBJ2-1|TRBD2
CASSNPGLAGKNEQFF
TGTGCCAGCAGCAACCCGGGACTAGCGGGGAAAAATGAGCAGTTCTTC
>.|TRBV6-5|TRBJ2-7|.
CASSLAETYEQYF
TGTGCCAGCAGTTTGGCGGAAACCTACGAGCAGTACTTC
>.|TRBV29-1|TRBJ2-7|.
CSAISFLQGSHEQYF
TGCAGCGCTATCTCGTTCTTACAGGGATCCCACGAGCAGTACTTC
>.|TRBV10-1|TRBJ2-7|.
CATKPDSSYEQYF
TGCGCCACCAAGCCGGACAGCTCCTACGAGCAGTACTTC
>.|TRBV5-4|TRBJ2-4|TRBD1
CASSLGTGLNIQYF
TGTGCCAGCAGCTTAGGGACAGGGTTAAACATTCAGTACTTC
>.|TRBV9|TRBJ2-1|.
CASSVAGPSYNEQFF
TGTGCCAGCAGCGTAGCGGGTCCTTCCTACAATGAGCAGTTCTTC
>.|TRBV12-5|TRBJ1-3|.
CASGLVPLGEPPGNTIYF
TGTGCTAGTGGTTTGGTACCTCTGGGCGAACCTCCTGGAAACACCATATATTTT
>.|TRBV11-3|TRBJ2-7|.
CASSQRGEGGNFYEQYF
TGTGCCAGCAGCCAGAGGGGGGAGGGGGGGAATTTCTACGAGCAGTACTTC
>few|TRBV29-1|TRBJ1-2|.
CSVMLLTSHGYTF
TGCAGCGTTATGCTACTTACGTCTCATGGCTACACCTTC
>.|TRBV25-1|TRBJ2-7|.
CASSGQGQYF
TGTGCCAGCAGTGGGCAGGGGCAGTACTTC
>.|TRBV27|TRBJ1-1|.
CASSELGGSTEAFF
TGTGCCAGCAGTGAGTTAGGGGGAAGCACTGAAGCTTTCTTT
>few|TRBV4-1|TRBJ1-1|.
CASSQPQGLNTEAFF
TGCGCCAGCAGCCAACCACAGGGCCTGAACACTGAAGCTTTCTTT
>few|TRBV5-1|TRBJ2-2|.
CASSLSGDSSGELFF
TGCGCCAGCAGCTTATCGGGGGACTCGTCCGGGGAGCTGTTTTTT
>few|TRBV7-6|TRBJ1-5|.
CASSPEGGLGQPQHF
TGTGCCAGCAGCCCCGAGGGAGGGTTAGGACAGCCCCAGCATTTT
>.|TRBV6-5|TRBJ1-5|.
CASSYVLHQPQHF
TGTGCCAGCAGTTACGTCCTTCATCAGCCCCAGCATTTT
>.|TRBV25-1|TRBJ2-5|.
CASTGETQYF
TGTGCCAGCACGGGTGAGACCCAGTACTTC
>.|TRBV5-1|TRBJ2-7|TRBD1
CASSEGQGPSYEQYF
TGCGCCAGCAGCGAAGGACAGGGGCCTTCCTACGAGCAGTACTTC
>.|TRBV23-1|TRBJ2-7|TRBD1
CASRLNNRGKHCEQYF
TGCGCCAGCAGACTGAACAACAGGGGGAAACACTGCGAGCAGTACTTC
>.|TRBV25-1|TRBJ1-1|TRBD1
CASSEAGGNTEAFF
TGTGCCAGCAGTGAGGCAGGGGGAAACACTGAAGCTTTCTTT
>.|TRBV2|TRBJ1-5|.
CASSINRDKLEHF
TGTGCCAGCAGCATTAACCGAGACAAACTGGAGCATTTT
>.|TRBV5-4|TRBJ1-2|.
CASTNQGAGYTF
TGTGCCAGCACCAATCAGGGCGCTGGCTACACCTTC
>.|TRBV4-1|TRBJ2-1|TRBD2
CASSQDLPSGGYNEQFF
TGCGCCAGCAGCCAAGATCTCCCTAGCGGGGGTTACAATGAGCAGTTCTTC
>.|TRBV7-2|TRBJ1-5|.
CASSATQGQPQHF
TGTGCCAGCAGCGCCACGCAGGGACAGCCCCAGCATTTT
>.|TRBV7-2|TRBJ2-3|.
CASSPQAPDTQYF
TGTGCCAGCAGCCCACAGGCCCCAGATACGCAGTATTTT
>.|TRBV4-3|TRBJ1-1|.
CASSQARRWTEAFF
TGCGCCAGCAGCCAAGCCCGGAGATGGACTGAAGCTTTCTTT
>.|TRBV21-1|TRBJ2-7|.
CASSKGPLCGASYEQYF
TGTGCCAGCAGCAAAGGGCCACTATGTGGGGCTTCGTACGAGCAGTACTTC
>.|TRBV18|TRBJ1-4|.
CASSPEVATNEKLFF
TGTGCCAGCTCACCAGAGGTTGCAACTAATGAAAAACTGTTTTTT
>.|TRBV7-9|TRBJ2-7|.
CASSLDWGSSYEQYF
TGTGCCAGCAGCTTAGACTGGGGCAGCTCCTACGAGCAGTACTTC
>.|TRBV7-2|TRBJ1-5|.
CASSLSLTGNQPQHF
TGTGCCAGCAGCTTATCGTTGACAGGCAATCAGCCCCAGCATTTT
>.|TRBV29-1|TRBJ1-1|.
CSVEFGQLNTEAFF
TGCAGCGTAGAATTTGGACAGCTGAACACTGAAGCTTTCTTT
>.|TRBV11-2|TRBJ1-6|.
CASSLSGFYNSPLHF
TGTGCCAGCAGCTTGTCCGGGTTCTATAATTCACCCCTCCACTTT
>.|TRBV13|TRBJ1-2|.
CASSLGTQSNYGYTF
TGTGCCAGCAGCTTAGGTACGCAAAGCAACTATGGCTACACCTTC